This T cell receptor beta chain is drawn from a study of cytomegalovirus exposure and HLA in healthy donors. This clone was counted a few times. Its antigen remains unidentified. Regarding the study as a whole: Later analysis revealed greater clonal expansion in HLA-associated TCR beta chains than in equally common others. Among immune exposure information, only CMV serostatus was available.

PCR involved 60 Vbeta and 13 Jbeta primers. Assay: immunoSEQ multiplex PCR; the TCRdb copy retains only in-frame clones and omits some. The table has 200,000 to 250,000 clones, 70% to 90% seen once. The material sequenced was PBMCs. This TCR was sampled from a human donor in good health.

This CDR3 is CASSRFGVDEKLFF. CDR3 sequence (DNA): TGTGCCAGCAGCCGGTTCGGGGTTGATGAAAAACTGTTTTTT. This rearrangement joins TRBV7-9 to TRBJ1-4; D gene uncertain. CDR1 is SEHNR and CDR2 is FQNEAQ in the germline V gene (reference sequence). CDR3 length equals 14 residues. Trimming took 5 bases from V and 6 from J, leaving 13 bases between them. Combining the CDR3 with reference TRBV7-9 and TRBJ1-4 gives the whole variable domain DTGVSQNPRHKITKRGQNVTFRCDPISEHNRLYWYRQTLGQGPEFLTYFQNEAQLEKSRLLSDRFSAERPKGSFSTLEIQRTEQGDSAMYLCASSRFGVDEKLFFGSGTQLSVL.